The text below deals with one TCR beta chain. This sample is drawn from a study of blood T cell repertoires in COVID-19. For the study at large: Whether acute or convalescent, the COVID-19 samples came from the United States, Italy and Spain.

Assay used: immunoSEQ multiplex PCR; TCRdb lists only in-frame clones, some missing. The sample has 150,000 or so clones, roughly 85% seen once. The sequence was collected from a man aged 55 to 70 who had recovered from COVID-19. The sequenced material came from PBMCs or T cells enriched from blood (not recorded which).

The CDR3 nucleotides read TGTGCCTGGAGTGAAAAGGTTGGACAGGCTTCACCCCTCCACTTT. As protein: CAWSEKVGQASPLHF. This chain joins TRBV30 and TRBJ1-6, with 7 bases fitting TRBD1. V lost 1 base and J lost 9; bases outside the gene matches: 9. The CDR3 totals 15 residues. CDR1 is GTSNPN, CDR2 SVGIG, per germline (reference sequence).